Sequencing of this T cell receptor beta chain was carried out in a study of CD8 T cells in ankylosing spondylitis. TCRdb recomputed calls from the 5' RACE reads with MiXCR, one row per CDR3 protein. The data contain under 300,000 distinct CDR3 sequences, 18% of them singletons. Germline V gene data show CDR1 as SGHDT and CDR2 as YYEEEE. This CDR3 is 20 amino acids long. Trimming took 3 bases from V and 0 from J, leaving 25 bases between them. The TCR was taken from a male donor with ankylosing spondylitis or in good health (not recorded which). Sequenced input: blood, either unsorted or a sorted T cell fraction (not recorded which). The chain joins TRBV5-6 to TRBJ2-1, with D possibly matching TRBD1 (5 bases). The CDR3 loop reads CASSSGIIGQPVSSYNEQFF. For the CDR3, the DNA is TGTGCCAGCAGCTCTGGTATAATTGGACAACCAGTGAGCTCCTACAATGAGCAGTTCTTC.